The clone carrying this TCR beta chain has just one count. Its antigen is currently unknown. The sample originates from a study of T cell responses to AZD1222 COVID-19 vaccine. Whole-study context: It was second doses at about 4 or about 12 weeks that were pooled. The study's findings and limits: Repertoire samples came only from after the peak T cell response. Most donors were white British and more were female, and clonal diversity was possibly underestimated. Nearly half of spike-specific TCRs reportedly target variant regions that are unmutated in the B.1.351 and B.1.1.7 variants.

With 5 bases clipped from V and 7 bases from J, the junction kept 5 bases outside the gene matches. CDR3 length equals 13 residues. The germline CDR1 and CDR2 sequences are SGHDT and YYEEEE. The protocol was immunoSEQ multiplex PCR, while the TCRdb copy is restricted to in-frame clones and leaves out a portion. The profile shows approximately 140,000 clones, just over 90% of them singletons. The receptor comes from an adult in good health. This specimen was peripheral blood, taken on day 0 of AZD1222 vaccination. The chain couples TRBV5-6 to TRBJ1-5; TRBD1 aligns across 8 bases. Written as DNA, the CDR3 is TGTGCCAGCAGTCCCGACAGGGGCCAGCCCCAGCATTTT. Translating it yields CASSPDRGQPQHF.